These T cell receptor beta chains were read from a single sample in a study of response to subunit inactivated influenza vaccine. TCRdb re-analysed the RT-PCR reads in MiXCR, keeping a single row per CDR3 protein. The table has approximately 500,000 distinct CDR3 sequences, under 30% seen once. A further study also used this sample, focusing on T cells expressing NK-cell markers.

The source was CD4+ T cells sorted from PBMCs, collected about 12 days after vaccination. The receptors were sampled from a man aged 45-65 years who received an inactivated influenza vaccine. The CDR3 runs from the conserved cysteine through the conserved F or W. The D gene is left open where the match is weak. Part of the rows lack a size; the others show once, few, many or a class for expanded clones.

clone size,J gene,V gene,D gene,CDR3 protein,CDR3 DNA
.,TRBJ1-2,TRBV4-1,.,CASSQDLILDYTF,TGCGCCAGCAGCCAAGACTTGATTCTTGACTACACCTTC
.,TRBJ2-1,TRBV18,TRBD1,CASSPRQGTGNEQFF,TGTGCCAGCTCACCCCGGCAGGGGACAGGCAATGAGCAGTTCTTC
.,TRBJ1-1,TRBV27,.,CASSLREGREAFF,TGTGCCAGCAGTTTACGGGAGGGCAGGGAGGCTTTCTTT
few,TRBJ1-2,TRBV9,.,CASHGPHYGYTF,TGTGCCAGTCACGGACCCCACTATGGCTACACCTTC
.,TRBJ1-1,TRBV10-3,.,CAISERGGQAFF,TGTGCCATCAGTGAGCGTGGGGGGCAAGCTTTCTTT
few,TRBJ2-3,TRBV29-1,TRBD1,CSADRDSDTQYF,TGCAGCGCCGACAGGGATTCAGATACGCAGTATTTT
many,TRBJ2-7,TRBV10-3,.,CASGTASSYEQYF,TGTGCCAGCGGGACGGCTAGCTCCTACGAGCAGTACTTC
few,TRBJ2-3,TRBV5-1,.,CASSPQPGQVTDTQYF,TGCGCCAGCAGCCCCCAACCGGGACAAGTGACAGATACGCAGTATTTT
.,TRBJ2-3,TRBV29-1,.,CSVDEGGLTDTQYF,TGCAGCGTTGATGAGGGGGGACTCACAGATACGCAGTATTTT
.,TRBJ2-3,TRBV10-3,TRBD2,CAISESNPGTSGGATQYF,TGTGCCATCAGTGAGTCAAACCCTGGGACTAGCGGGGGGGCGACGCAGTATTTT
few,TRBJ2-7,TRBV15,.,CATSREAGAYEQYF,TGTGCCACCAGCAGAGAGGCAGGGGCCTACGAGCAGTACTTC
few,TRBJ2-5,TRBV3-1,TRBD1,CASSQDVRGRHF,TGTGCCAGCAGCCAGGACGTAAGGGGGCGTCACTTC
few,TRBJ1-1,TRBV20-1,.,CSARDGGGVTEAFF,TGCAGTGCTAGAGATGGAGGGGGAGTCACTGAAGCTTTCTTT
once,TRBJ1-4,TRBV6-1,.,CASRSKLDEKLFF,TGTGCCAGCAGATCCAAACTTGATGAAAAACTGTTTTTT
few,TRBJ2-2,TRBV14,TRBD2,CASSQVPGGTGELFF,TGTGCCAGCAGCCAAGTCCCGGGAGGGACCGGGGAGCTGTTTTTT
many,TRBJ1-1,TRBV3-1,.,CASSLAGSNTEAFF,TGTGCCAGCAGCCTAGCGGGGTCGAACACTGAAGCTTTCTTT
few,TRBJ2-1,TRBV6-2/TRBV6-3,TRBD1,CASSYLAGTGAYNEQFF,TGTGCCAGCAGTTATCTAGCCGGGACAGGGGCCTACAATGAGCAGTTCTTC